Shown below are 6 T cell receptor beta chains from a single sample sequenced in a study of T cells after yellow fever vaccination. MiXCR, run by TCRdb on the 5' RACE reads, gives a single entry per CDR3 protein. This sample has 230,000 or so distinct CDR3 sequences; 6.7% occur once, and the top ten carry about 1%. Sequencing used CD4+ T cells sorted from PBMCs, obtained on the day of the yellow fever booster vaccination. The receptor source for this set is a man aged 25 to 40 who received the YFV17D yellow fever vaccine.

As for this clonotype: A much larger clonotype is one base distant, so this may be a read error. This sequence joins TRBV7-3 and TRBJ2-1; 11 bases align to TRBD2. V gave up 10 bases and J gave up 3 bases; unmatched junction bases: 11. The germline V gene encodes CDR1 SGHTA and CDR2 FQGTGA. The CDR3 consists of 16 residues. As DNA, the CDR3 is TGTGCCAACAGTATCTCCGGGACTAGCGGCTACAATGAGCAGTTCTTC. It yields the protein CANSISGTSGYNEQFF.

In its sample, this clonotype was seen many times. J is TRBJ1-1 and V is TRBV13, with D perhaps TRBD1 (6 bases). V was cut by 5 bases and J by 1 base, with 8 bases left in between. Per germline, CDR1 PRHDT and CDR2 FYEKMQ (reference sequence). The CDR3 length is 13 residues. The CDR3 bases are TGTGCCAGCAGCCCAGGGGAGAACACTGAAGCTTTCTTT. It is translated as CASSPGENTEAFF.

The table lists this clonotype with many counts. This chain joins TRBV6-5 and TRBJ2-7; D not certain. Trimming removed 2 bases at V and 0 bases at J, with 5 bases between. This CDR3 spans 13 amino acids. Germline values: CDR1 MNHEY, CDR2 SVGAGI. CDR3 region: CASSYRNSYEQYF. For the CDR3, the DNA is TGTGCCAGCAGTTACCGGAACTCCTACGAGCAGTACTTC.

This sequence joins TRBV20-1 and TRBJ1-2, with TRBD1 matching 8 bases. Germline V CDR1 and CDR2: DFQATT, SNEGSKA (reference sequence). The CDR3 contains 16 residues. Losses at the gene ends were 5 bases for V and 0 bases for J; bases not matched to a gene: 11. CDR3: CSAGPSQGAANYGYTF. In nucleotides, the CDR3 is TGCAGTGCTGGACCGAGCCAGGGGGCAGCTAACTATGGCTACACCTTC.

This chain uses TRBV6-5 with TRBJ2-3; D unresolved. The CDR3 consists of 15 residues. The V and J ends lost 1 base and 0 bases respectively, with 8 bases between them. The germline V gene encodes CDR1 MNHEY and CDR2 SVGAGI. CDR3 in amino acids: CASSYFTTSTDTQYF. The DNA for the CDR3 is TGTGCCAGCAGTTACTTCACGACCAGCACAGATACGCAGTATTTT.

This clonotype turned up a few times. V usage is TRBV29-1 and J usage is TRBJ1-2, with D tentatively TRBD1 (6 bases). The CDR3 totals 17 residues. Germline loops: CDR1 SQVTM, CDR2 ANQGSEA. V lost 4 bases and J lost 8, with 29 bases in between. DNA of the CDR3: TGCAGCGTTGGGGGGGGGGCTTCTGGTCTTGGTTGGGACGGCTACACCTTC. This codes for CSVGGGASGLGWDGYTF. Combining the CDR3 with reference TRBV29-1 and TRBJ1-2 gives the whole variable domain SAVISQKPSRDICQRGTSLTIQCQVDSQVTMMFWYRQQPGQSLTLIATANQGSEATYESGFVIDKFPISRPNLTFSTLTVSNMSPEDSSIYLCSVGGGASGLGWDGYTFGSGTRLTVV.